These 14 T cell receptor beta chains came from one sample sequenced in a study of T-cell reconstitution after alpha-beta-depleted transplantation in children. Construction of the TCRbeta library involved unique molecular identifiers. TCRdb reanalysed the PCR reads using MiXCR and keeps one entry per CDR3 protein. The sample consists of approximately 400,000 distinct CDR3 sequences, around 9.9% of them appearing once. The sample was PBMCs from the stem cell graft donor, taken from the stem cell graft. The receptors shown here come from a human donor who donated a stem cell graft to a child with acute myeloid leukemia.

The chain is built from TRBV5-1 and TRBJ2-2, with D possibly TRBD2 on 5 matching bases. V lost 0 bases and J lost 5, with 17 bases in between. The CDR3 sequence is 17 residues long. The germline V gene has CDR1 SGHRS and CDR2 YFSETQ. The CDR3 bases are TGCGCCAGCAGCTTGGCCGCCGCCAGTCCGGGAACCGGGGAGCTGTTTTTT. As protein: CASSLAAASPGTGELFF.

This clonotype came up a few times. This chain links TRBV5-1 with TRBJ2-7; 8 positions agree with TRBD2. V was pared by 0 bases and J by 5 bases, with 10 bases of the junction left unmatched. The CDR3 is 16 amino acids. Germline CDR1 is SGHRS and CDR2 is YFSETQ. Here the CDR3 DNA reads TGCGCCAGCAGCTTGGCCGGGGGGGGAAGCCCCCACGAGCAGTACTTC. Translating it yields CASSLAGGGSPHEQYF.

This clonotype was counted only a few times. This chain joins TRBV5-1 and TRBJ2-7; D might be TRBD2 (6 bases). Trimming removed 3 bases at V and 3 bases at J, with 13 bases between. The germline CDR1 and CDR2 sequences are SGHRS and YFSETQ. The length of the CDR3 is 14 residues. The CDR3 protein is CASSSGWGGYEQYF. DNA for the CDR3: TGCGCCAGCAGCTCAGGCTGGGGAGGCTACGAGCAGTACTTC.

This clonotype was seen many times. In nucleotides, the CDR3 is TGTGCCAGCAGCTTATCGGGACAGGGGGCGCCGAGCACTGAAGCTTTCTTT. Its protein is CASSLSGQGAPSTEAFF. V usage is TRBV5-5 and J usage is TRBJ1-1, with TRBD1 matching 12 bases. The trim removed 2 bases at V and 4 bases at J, leaving 9 bases unmatched. This CDR3 is built from 17 residues. From germline, CDR1 is SGHKS and CDR2 YYEKEE (reference sequence).

On this clonotype: The germline gene is not matched at one end of the junction; a read error may be the cause. The chain links TRBV6-2 or TRBV6-3 to TRBJ2-6; a weak D match, TRBD2 (6 bases). Germline CDR1 is MNHEY and CDR2 is SVGEGT. This CDR3 comprises 18 residues. The CDR3 nucleotides read TGTGCCAGCAGTTATTCCGGGAAAGGGGAGGCTGGGGCCAACGGCCTGACTTTC. The encoded protein is CASSYSGKGEAGANGLTF.

Only a few counts were recorded for this clonotype. The chain links TRBV7-9 to TRBJ1-1; D is possibly TRBD1 (6 bases). V shed 4 bases and J shed 5 bases, with 11 bases lying between them. Germline V gene sequence: CDR1 SEHNR, CDR2 FQNEAQ (reference sequence). The CDR3 is 13 residues long. CDR3 bases: TGTGCCAGCAGCTCCCCAGGGGTAACTGAAGCTTTCTTT. Residues: CASSSPGVTEAFF.

This clonotype came up many times. The genes are TRBV20-1 and TRBJ2-5, with 8 bases aligning to TRBD1. This CDR3 spans 13 amino acids. The germline gives CDR1 DFQATT, CDR2 SNEGSKA (reference sequence). Trimming removed 8 bases from V and 3 bases from J; junction bases left unmatched: 8. The CDR3 region is CSFQGAGKETQYF. The DNA of the CDR3 is TGCAGTTTCCAGGGGGCCGGAAAAGAGACCCAGTACTTC.

The chain combines TRBV29-1 with TRBJ2-2; 7 nucleotides agree with TRBD1. This CDR3 contains 16 residues. In germline, CDR1 is SQVTM, CDR2 ANQGSEA. V lost 5 bases, J lost 5 bases, and 14 bases stayed unmatched. The DNA of the CDR3 is TGCAGCGTTATACCGGACAGGCCCCAGGGTACCGGGGAGCTGTTTTTT. This encodes CSVIPDRPQGTGELFF.

This clonotype came up a few times. The chain carries TRBV7-3 and TRBJ2-3; no reliable D call. The germline CDR1 and CDR2 sequences are SGHTA and FQGTGA. There are 13 residues in the CDR3. Deletions cut 2 bases from V and 5 bases from J, with 8 bases between. As DNA, the CDR3 is TGTGCCAGCAGCTTATCCGGCAAAGATACGCAGTATTTT. It codes for CASSLSGKDTQYF. Full variable domain (remainder filled in from reference TRBV7-3 and TRBJ2-3): GAGVSQTPSNKVTEKGKYVELRCDPISGHTALYWYRQSLGQGPEFLIYFQGTGAADDSGLPNDRFFAVRPEGSVSTLKIQRTERGDSAVYLCASSLSGKDTQYFGPGTRLTVL.

The chain has TRBV12-3 or TRBV12-4 and TRBJ2-1, with 9 positions matching TRBD1. J lost 5 bases, V lost 6 bases, and 11 bases had no gene match. CDR3 length equals 16 residues. The CDR3 sequence: CASSQGAGQGNNEQFF. CDR3 DNA: TGTGCCAGCAGCCAAGGGGCGGGACAGGGTAACAATGAGCAGTTCTTC.

This clonotype was detected only a few times. This may arise from a read error, as a much more abundant clone is one base away. The CDR3 spells CCARDLGDRGGKLFF. The CDR3 DNA follows: TGCTGTGCTAGAGATTTGGGGGACAGGGGGGGAAAACTGTTTTTT. The chain combines TRBV20-1 with TRBJ1-4; TRBD1 aligns across 11 bases. Germline V gives CDR1 DFQATT, CDR2 SNEGSKA (reference sequence). This CDR3 comprises 15 residues.

The chain has TRBV4-2 and TRBJ2-5; 10 positions agree with TRBD2. From germline, CDR1 is LGHNA and CDR2 YNFKEQ. V lost 2 bases and J lost 2; bases outside the gene matches: 14. The CDR3 runs 19 residues. The CDR3 DNA is TGTGCCAGCAGCCAACGACTAGCGGGTGCCAGATCCGATCAAGAGACCCAGTACTTC. It encodes CASSQRLAGARSDQETQYF.

This clonotype was picked up a small number of times. The V gene is TRBV20-1, the J gene TRBJ1-5; 12 nucleotides line up with TRBD1. The germline V gene has CDR1 DFQATT and CDR2 SNEGSKA (reference sequence). V lost 4 bases to trimming and J lost 2 bases; unmatched junction nucleotides: 9. This CDR3 has 17 amino acids. CDR3 residues: CSANGGTGGTGNQPQHF. In DNA form, the CDR3 reads TGCAGTGCTAACGGTGGGACAGGGGGCACGGGCAATCAGCCCCAGCATTTT.

This clonotype has more than one count but fewer than ten. V usage is TRBV5-1 and J usage is TRBJ2-6; TRBD2 matches 7 bases. Germline V gives CDR1 SGHRS, CDR2 YFSETQ. The CDR3 is 16 amino acids. The V and J ends lost 4 bases and 2 bases, in that order; junction bases with no gene match: 6. The CDR3, as DNA: TGCGCCAGCAGCACGGGGAGGGTAGCTGGGGCCAACGTCCTGACTTTC. Residues: CASSTGRVAGANVLTF.